This is a list of T cell receptor beta chains from one sample in a study of CD8 T cells in Susac syndrome. TCRdb called the immunoSEQ multiplex PCR reads again in MiXCR, with one record for every CDR3 protein. The repertoire includes around 130,000 distinct CDR3 sequences, roughly 80% of them detected once, and roughly 0.48% sits in the top ten. The sequenced sample consisted of CD8+ T cells from PBMCs. These receptors all stem from a human donor with multiple sclerosis. CDR3s include the opening cysteine and the closing phenylalanine or tryptophan. A D gene is named only where the DNA matches it firmly. Expanded clones get a size class; other rows say once, few or many, or leave the size out.

clone_size: .; d_call: .; j_call: TRBJ1-2; v_call: TRBV6-5; cdr3_nt: TGTGCCAGCAGCTACAATACAGGGTTTGGCTACACCTTC; cdr3_aa: CASSYNTGFGYTF
clone_size: few; d_call: .; j_call: TRBJ2-7; v_call: TRBV28; cdr3_nt: TGTGCCAGCACCTTGGGCGGATCCTACGAGCAGTACTTC; cdr3_aa: CASTLGGSYEQYF
clone_size: .; d_call: .; j_call: TRBJ2-3; v_call: TRBV5-6; cdr3_nt: TGTGCCAGCAGCTTGGGGGACAACACAGATACGCAGTATTTT; cdr3_aa: CASSLGDNTDTQYF
clone_size: .; d_call: TRBD2; j_call: TRBJ2-1; v_call: TRBV5-1; cdr3_nt: TGCGCCAGCAGCACCGGACTAGCGGGGGTAGAGCAGTTCTTC; cdr3_aa: CASSTGLAGVEQFF
clone_size: .; d_call: TRBD2; j_call: TRBJ2-1; v_call: TRBV19; cdr3_nt: TGTGCCAGTAGTATAGGGGGCGGGGGCTACAATGAGCAGTTCTTC; cdr3_aa: CASSIGGGGYNEQFF
clone_size: .; d_call: .; j_call: TRBJ2-5; v_call: TRBV20-1; cdr3_nt: TGCAGTGCTAGAGATCGTAGTGGGTGGATACAGGAGACCCAGTACTTC; cdr3_aa: CSARDRSGWIQETQYF
clone_size: .; d_call: .; j_call: TRBJ2-1; v_call: TRBV7-9; cdr3_nt: TGTGCCAGCAGCCCCGTGGTAGCGGCTTACAATGAGCAGTTCTTC; cdr3_aa: CASSPVVAAYNEQFF
clone_size: .; d_call: .; j_call: TRBJ2-6; v_call: TRBV4-1; cdr3_nt: TGCGCCAGCAGCCAAGCCGGGACCAACGTCCTGACTTTC; cdr3_aa: CASSQAGTNVLTF
clone_size: .; d_call: TRBD1; j_call: TRBJ2-2; v_call: TRBV6-6; cdr3_nt: TGTGCCAGCAGATGGACAGGGGTCGGGGAGCTGTTTTTT; cdr3_aa: CASRWTGVGELFF
clone_size: few; d_call: .; j_call: TRBJ1-4; v_call: TRBV6-1; cdr3_nt: TGTGCCAGCAGTCGGCTAGGCGAAAAACTGTTTTTT; cdr3_aa: CASSRLGEKLFF
clone_size: few; d_call: .; j_call: TRBJ1-5; v_call: TRBV19; cdr3_nt: TGTGCCAGCCTTCAGGGAAATCAGCCCCAGCATTTT; cdr3_aa: CASLQGNQPQHF
clone_size: once; d_call: TRBD1; j_call: TRBJ2-2; v_call: TRBV7-9; cdr3_nt: TGTGCCAGCAGCTCCTCCCGGGACAGCTACACCGGGGAGCTGTTTTTT; cdr3_aa: CASSSSRDSYTGELFF
clone_size: .; d_call: .; j_call: TRBJ1-1; v_call: TRBV9; cdr3_nt: TGTGCCAGCAGCGTAGGTCTGGATGGCACTGAAGCTTTCTTT; cdr3_aa: CASSVGLDGTEAFF
clone_size: .; d_call: .; j_call: TRBJ1-5; v_call: TRBV5-1; cdr3_nt: TGCGCCAGCAGCTGGGGGGACACAGTCAATCAGCCCCAGCATTTT; cdr3_aa: CASSWGDTVNQPQHF
clone_size: .; d_call: .; j_call: TRBJ2-5; v_call: TRBV7-9; cdr3_nt: TGTGCCAGCAGCTTAGCGTTGGGGGAGCAAGAGACCCAGTACTTC; cdr3_aa: CASSLALGEQETQYF
clone_size: .; d_call: TRBD2; j_call: TRBJ2-1; v_call: TRBV14; cdr3_nt: TGTGCCAGCAGCCAGGTAGCGGGAGCCTACAATGAGCAGTTCTTC; cdr3_aa: CASSQVAGAYNEQFF
clone_size: few; d_call: TRBD1; j_call: TRBJ2-7; v_call: TRBV7-8; cdr3_nt: TGTGCCAGCAGCGCGGACAGGGGTTACGAGCAGTACTTC; cdr3_aa: CASSADRGYEQYF
clone_size: once; d_call: .; j_call: TRBJ2-2; v_call: TRBV7-8; cdr3_nt: TGTGCCAGCAGCTGGGCCCGGGACCCCAACACCGGGGAGCTGTTTTTT; cdr3_aa: CASSWARDPNTGELFF
clone_size: .; d_call: TRBD2; j_call: TRBJ2-1; v_call: TRBV6-5; cdr3_nt: TGTGCCAGCAGTTACGTCGGACTAGCGGGAGGGCCAGGTGAGCAGTTCTTC; cdr3_aa: CASSYVGLAGGPGEQFF
clone_size: .; d_call: .; j_call: TRBJ2-3; v_call: TRBV20-1; cdr3_nt: TGCAGTGCAAATCCCAGAGGAATAGAGACAGATACGCAGTATTTT; cdr3_aa: CSANPRGIETDTQYF
clone_size: .; d_call: TRBD1; j_call: TRBJ2-1; v_call: TRBV9; cdr3_nt: TGTGCCAGCAGCGCACTACAGGGGGCGGATTTCATCCCCTACAATGAGCAGTTCTTC; cdr3_aa: CASSALQGADFIPYNEQFF
clone_size: .; d_call: TRBD1; j_call: TRBJ1-2; v_call: TRBV5-1; cdr3_nt: TGCGCCAGCAGCGCAGACAGGGCCATGGGTTTCGCCTATGGCTACACCTTC; cdr3_aa: CASSADRAMGFAYGYTF
clone_size: .; d_call: .; j_call: TRBJ2-2; v_call: TRBV4-1; cdr3_nt: TGCGCCAGCAGCCAAGATAGAAACCTAGAACTAGCTACCGGGGAGCTGTTTTTT; cdr3_aa: CASSQDRNLELATGELFF
clone_size: once; d_call: .; j_call: TRBJ1-1; v_call: TRBV20-1; cdr3_nt: TGCAGTGCTAGGCGGTCTGTGAACACTGAAGCTTTCTTT; cdr3_aa: CSARRSVNTEAFF
clone_size: .; d_call: .; j_call: TRBJ1-3; v_call: TRBV28; cdr3_nt: TGTGCCAGCAGTTTGGGGAATTCTGGAAACACCATATATTTT; cdr3_aa: CASSLGNSGNTIYF
clone_size: .; d_call: .; j_call: TRBJ1-5; v_call: TRBV19; cdr3_nt: TGTGCCAGTAGTGCCGGGGGAGACCAGCATTTT; cdr3_aa: CASSAGGDQHF
clone_size: .; d_call: .; j_call: TRBJ2-1; v_call: TRBV28; cdr3_nt: TGTGCCAGCAATGGACAGTCGAGCTCCTACAATGAGCAGTTCTTC; cdr3_aa: CASNGQSSSYNEQFF
clone_size: .; d_call: .; j_call: TRBJ1-1; v_call: TRBV12-3/TRBV12-4; cdr3_nt: TGTGCCAGCAGAGCTGCGGTTGGGACTGAAGCTTTCTTT; cdr3_aa: CASRAAVGTEAFF
clone_size: .; d_call: .; j_call: TRBJ2-1; v_call: TRBV5-6; cdr3_nt: TGTGCCAGCAGCTTGTTCGACAGGGAGGATTGGGAGCAGTTCTTC; cdr3_aa: CASSLFDREDWEQFF
clone_size: .; d_call: TRBD1; j_call: TRBJ1-2; v_call: TRBV7-9; cdr3_nt: TGTGCCAGCAGTGACCTGACAGGGATCGACTATGGCTACACCTTC; cdr3_aa: CASSDLTGIDYGYTF
clone_size: .; d_call: .; j_call: TRBJ2-3; v_call: TRBV27; cdr3_nt: TGTGCCAGCAGTCCTATCCTGATCACAGATACGCAGTATTTT; cdr3_aa: CASSPILITDTQYF
clone_size: once; d_call: .; j_call: TRBJ2-3; v_call: TRBV9; cdr3_nt: TGTGCCAGCAGCGTCAACAGGGTTAGCACAGATACGCAGTATTTT; cdr3_aa: CASSVNRVSTDTQYF
clone_size: .; d_call: .; j_call: TRBJ2-1; v_call: TRBV20-1; cdr3_nt: TGCAGTGCCTCTCGTGGGGGGCCGTCAAATGAGCAGTTCTTC; cdr3_aa: CSASRGGPSNEQFF
clone_size: .; d_call: .; j_call: TRBJ2-7; v_call: TRBV20-1; cdr3_nt: TGCAGCTTCCGGGTCTACGAGCAGTACTTC; cdr3_aa: CSFRVYEQYF
clone_size: .; d_call: .; j_call: TRBJ1-1; v_call: TRBV14; cdr3_nt: TGTGCCAGCAGCCCGACCGGAAGGATCACTGAAGCTTTCTTT; cdr3_aa: CASSPTGRITEAFF
clone_size: few; d_call: TRBD1; j_call: TRBJ2-3; v_call: TRBV5-1; cdr3_nt: TGCGCCAGCAGCACGGGACAGGGAAGGGATACGCAGTATTTT; cdr3_aa: CASSTGQGRDTQYF
clone_size: .; d_call: .; j_call: TRBJ2-1; v_call: TRBV5-1; cdr3_nt: TGCGCCAGCAGCCCCCGTCAGGGGGGGTTTAATGAGCAGTTCTTC; cdr3_aa: CASSPRQGGFNEQFF
clone_size: .; d_call: .; j_call: TRBJ2-3; v_call: TRBV6-1; cdr3_nt: TGTGCCAGCAGTGAAGTGAGGGGGGCGGGCACAGATACGCAGTATTTT; cdr3_aa: CASSEVRGAGTDTQYF
clone_size: .; d_call: .; j_call: TRBJ2-2; v_call: TRBV20-1; cdr3_nt: TGCAGTGCCGAGATACCCACCGGGGAGCTGTTTTTT; cdr3_aa: CSAEIPTGELFF
clone_size: once; d_call: .; j_call: TRBJ1-3; v_call: TRBV6-5; cdr3_nt: TGTGCCAGCAGTTACTCGAGCGGGCCCTTGAGATCTGAAAACACCATATATTTT; cdr3_aa: CASSYSSGPLRSENTIYF
clone_size: once; d_call: .; j_call: TRBJ1-5; v_call: TRBV6-5; cdr3_nt: TGTGCCAGCAGCCCCGTCGATGGTAGGAATCAGCCCCAGCATTTT; cdr3_aa: CASSPVDGRNQPQHF
clone_size: .; d_call: .; j_call: TRBJ2-7; v_call: TRBV6-1; cdr3_nt: TGTGCCAGCAGTTTAATGGGGTACGAGCAGTACTTC; cdr3_aa: CASSLMGYEQYF
clone_size: .; d_call: .; j_call: TRBJ1-1; v_call: TRBV5-1; cdr3_nt: TGCGCCAGCAGCTATACAGGTCCCGGTCACACTGAAGCTTTCTTT; cdr3_aa: CASSYTGPGHTEAFF
clone_size: .; d_call: TRBD1; j_call: TRBJ2-7; v_call: TRBV7-6; cdr3_nt: TGTGCCAGCAGCTTAACAGGGGGCGCGAGGGAGCAGTACTTC; cdr3_aa: CASSLTGGAREQYF
clone_size: .; d_call: TRBD1; j_call: TRBJ1-5; v_call: TRBV30; cdr3_nt: TGTGCCTGGAGTTATACCCCCGGGGACAGGGATTATCAGCCCCAGCATTTT; cdr3_aa: CAWSYTPGDRDYQPQHF
clone_size: .; d_call: .; j_call: TRBJ2-1; v_call: TRBV19; cdr3_nt: TGTGCCAGTAGTAAAGGCGGGAATGAGCAGTTCTTC; cdr3_aa: CASSKGGNEQFF
clone_size: .; d_call: .; j_call: TRBJ1-6; v_call: TRBV11-2; cdr3_nt: TGTGCCAGCAGCTTAGGGGGTGGATATAATTCACCCCTCCACTTT; cdr3_aa: CASSLGGGYNSPLHF
clone_size: few; d_call: .; j_call: TRBJ2-2; v_call: TRBV19; cdr3_nt: TGTGCCAGTAGTTGGTCCGTCCCCGGGGAGCTGTTTTTT; cdr3_aa: CASSWSVPGELFF
clone_size: once; d_call: .; j_call: TRBJ2-7; v_call: TRBV28; cdr3_nt: TGTGCCAGCAGTTCAGACAGGAGTAATTTCTACGAGCAGTACTTC; cdr3_aa: CASSSDRSNFYEQYF
clone_size: .; d_call: .; j_call: TRBJ2-5; v_call: TRBV28; cdr3_nt: TGTGCCAGCAGTTCCATAGACAGGATAGAAACGCAAGAGACCCAGTACTTC; cdr3_aa: CASSSIDRIETQETQYF
clone_size: .; d_call: .; j_call: TRBJ2-2; v_call: TRBV5-6; cdr3_nt: TGTGCCAGCAGCTGGGATGACACCGGGGAGCTGTTTTTT; cdr3_aa: CASSWDDTGELFF
clone_size: .; d_call: .; j_call: TRBJ1-1; v_call: TRBV19; cdr3_nt: TGTGCCAGTAGTTATGGGGGCGGCATGAACACTGAAGCTTTCTTT; cdr3_aa: CASSYGGGMNTEAFF